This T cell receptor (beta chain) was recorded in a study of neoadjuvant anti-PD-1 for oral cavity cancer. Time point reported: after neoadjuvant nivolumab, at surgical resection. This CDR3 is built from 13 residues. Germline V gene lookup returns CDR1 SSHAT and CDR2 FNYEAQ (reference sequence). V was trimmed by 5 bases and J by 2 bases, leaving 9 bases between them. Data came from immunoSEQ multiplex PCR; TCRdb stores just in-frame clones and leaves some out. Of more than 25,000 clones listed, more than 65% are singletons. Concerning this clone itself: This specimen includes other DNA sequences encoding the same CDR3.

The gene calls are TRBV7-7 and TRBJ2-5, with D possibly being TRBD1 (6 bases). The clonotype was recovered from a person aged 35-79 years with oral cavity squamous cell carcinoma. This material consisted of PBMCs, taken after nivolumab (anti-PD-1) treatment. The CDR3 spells CASSLDRQETQYF. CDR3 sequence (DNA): TGTGCCAGCAGCCTTGACAGGCAAGAGACCCAGTACTTC.